The following is a T cell receptor beta chain sequence with its context. Its antigen is as yet unknown. V was pared by 7 bases and J by 6 bases, with 8 bases of the junction left unmatched. Per germline, CDR1 MNHEY and CDR2 SVGAGI. The CDR3 length is 14 residues. Assay: immunoSEQ multiplex PCR; the TCRdb copy retains only in-frame clones and omits some. Among about 81,000 clones listed, 85% were seen once. This record belongs to a study of a mutant IDH1 vaccine in newly diagnosed glioma. For the study at large: Those enrolled had earlier been treated with radiotherapy, temozolomide, or both, mostly both.

Time point denoted: week 23, last vaccination. In every dose of vaccine, 300 ug of mutant IDH1 20-mer peptide was given alongside topical imiquimod. Each donor presented with a new WHO grade 3 or 4 astrocytoma that tested IDH1-mutant and showed ATRX loss. The material sequenced was PBMCs, taken from a glioma patient whose treatment included an IDH1 peptide vaccine. This TCR was recovered from a man aged 25 to 40 with glioma. Some clones in this sample may be carry-over from other donors' samples. The rearrangement links TRBV6-5 to TRBJ2-2; 7 bases line up with TRBD1. CDR3 residues: CASTRQGTAGELFF. The CDR3 DNA is TGTGCCAGCACTCGACAGGGAACGGCCGGGGAGCTGTTTTTT.